This passage covers 2 T cell receptor beta chains from one sample sequenced in a study of read filtering for tumor transcriptome and immune sequencing. The library was built from 400 ng RNA with molecular barcoded adaptors for alpha/delta and beta/gamma chains. From the reads, TCRdb called clonotypes with MiXCR, one entry per CDR3 protein. The sample lists 62,000 or so distinct CDR3 sequences, roughly 14% occurring once. Source material: a population of CD138-negative cells sorted from bone marrow. The source is a donor aged 40 or older with multiple myeloma.

This clonotype was detected many times. The V call is TRBV20-1, the J call TRBJ1-6; D perhaps matches TRBD1 (6 bases). This CDR3 is 13 amino acids long. The V end was cut by 1 base, the J end by 14 bases, with 15 bases between. CDR1 DFQATT and CDR2 SNEGSKA come from the germline V gene (reference sequence). CDR3 residues: CSARGDIRGALHF. CDR3 coding DNA: TGCAGTGCTAGAGGGGACATACGTGGGGCCCTCCACTTT.

This chain connects TRBV12-3 or TRBV12-4 to TRBJ2-1; TRBD2 matches 7 bases. V was clipped by 5 bases and J by 7 bases; unmatched bases: 14. The CDR3 sequence is 16 residues long. CDR3 nucleotide sequence: TGTGCCAGCAGTCTGGGACTACCCAAGAGGGGTAATGAGCAGTTCTTC. Translation gives CASSLGLPKRGNEQFF.